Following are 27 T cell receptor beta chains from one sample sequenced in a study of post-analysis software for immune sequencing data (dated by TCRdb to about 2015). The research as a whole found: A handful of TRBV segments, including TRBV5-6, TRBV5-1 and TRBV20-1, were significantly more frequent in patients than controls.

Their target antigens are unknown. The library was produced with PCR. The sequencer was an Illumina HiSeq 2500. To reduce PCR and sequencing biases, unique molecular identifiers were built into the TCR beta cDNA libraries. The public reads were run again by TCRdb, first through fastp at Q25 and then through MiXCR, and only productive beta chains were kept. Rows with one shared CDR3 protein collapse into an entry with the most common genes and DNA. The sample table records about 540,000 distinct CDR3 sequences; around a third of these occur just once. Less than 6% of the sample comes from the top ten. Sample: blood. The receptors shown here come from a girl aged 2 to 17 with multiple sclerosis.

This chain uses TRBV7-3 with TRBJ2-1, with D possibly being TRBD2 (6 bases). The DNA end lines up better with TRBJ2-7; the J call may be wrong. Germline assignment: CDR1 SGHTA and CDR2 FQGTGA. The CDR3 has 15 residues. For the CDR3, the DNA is TGTGCCAGCAGCACTTCGATTGGACTAAACAATGAGCAGTACTTC. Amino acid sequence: CASSTSIGLNNEQYF.

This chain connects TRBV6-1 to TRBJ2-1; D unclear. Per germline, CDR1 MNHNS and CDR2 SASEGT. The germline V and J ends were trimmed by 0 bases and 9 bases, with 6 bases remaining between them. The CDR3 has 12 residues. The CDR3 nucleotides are TGTGCCAGCAGTGAAGCCATGGGTGAGCAGTTCTTC. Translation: CASSEAMGEQFF.

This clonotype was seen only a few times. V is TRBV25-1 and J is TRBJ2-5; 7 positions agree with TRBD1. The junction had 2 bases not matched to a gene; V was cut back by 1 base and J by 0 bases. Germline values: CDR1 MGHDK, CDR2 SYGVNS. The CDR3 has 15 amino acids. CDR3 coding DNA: TGTGCCAGCAGTGAATTGGGACAGTACCAAGAGACCCAGTACTTC. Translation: CASSELGQYQETQYF.

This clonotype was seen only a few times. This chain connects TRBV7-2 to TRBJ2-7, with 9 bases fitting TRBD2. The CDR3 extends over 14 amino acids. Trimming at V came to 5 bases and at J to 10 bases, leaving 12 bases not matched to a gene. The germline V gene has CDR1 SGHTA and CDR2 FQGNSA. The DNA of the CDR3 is TGTGCCAGCAGCGGAGTTGCGGGGGGGACTATTCAGTACTTC. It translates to CASSGVAGGTIQYF.

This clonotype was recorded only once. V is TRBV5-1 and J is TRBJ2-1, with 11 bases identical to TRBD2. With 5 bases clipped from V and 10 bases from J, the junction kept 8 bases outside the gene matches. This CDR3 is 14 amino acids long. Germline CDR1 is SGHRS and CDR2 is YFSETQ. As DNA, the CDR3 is TGCGCCAGCAGGATTAGCGGGGGGGCTGGAGAGCAGTTCTTC. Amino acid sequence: CASRISGGAGEQFF.

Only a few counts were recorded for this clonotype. CDR3 protein: CSASDGTVPQETQYF. The CDR3 region has the DNA TGCAGTGCTAGCGACGGGACAGTACCTCAAGAGACCCAGTACTTC. The chain links TRBV20-1 to TRBJ2-5, with 7 positions matching TRBD1. With V trimmed by 3 bases and J by 2 bases, 9 bases remained unmatched. Germline lookup yields CDR1 DFQATT and CDR2 SNEGSKA (reference sequence). The CDR3 runs to 15 residues.

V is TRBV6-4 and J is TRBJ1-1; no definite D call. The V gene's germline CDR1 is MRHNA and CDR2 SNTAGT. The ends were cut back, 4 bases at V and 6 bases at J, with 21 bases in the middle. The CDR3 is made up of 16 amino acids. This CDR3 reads CASSVSRQPKEAEAFF. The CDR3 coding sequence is TGTGCCAGCAGTGTTTCCCGCCAGCCAAAGGAGGCTGAAGCTTTCTTT.

The DNA for the CDR3 is TGCGCCAGCAGCCACGCCGGAGATACGCAGTATTTT. Translated: CASSHAGDTQYF. V gene TRBV4-1 combines with J gene TRBJ2-3; D is ambiguous. Deletions cut 3 bases from V and 5 bases from J, with 6 bases between. The CDR3 is 12 residues long. The germline CDR1 and CDR2 sequences are MGHRA and YSYEKL.

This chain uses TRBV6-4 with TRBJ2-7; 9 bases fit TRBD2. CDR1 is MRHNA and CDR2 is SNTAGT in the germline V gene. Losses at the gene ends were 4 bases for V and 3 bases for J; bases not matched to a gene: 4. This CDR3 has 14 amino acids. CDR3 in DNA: TGTGCCAGCAGTGCGGCTAGCGGGGACTACGAGCAGTACTTC. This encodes CASSAASGDYEQYF.

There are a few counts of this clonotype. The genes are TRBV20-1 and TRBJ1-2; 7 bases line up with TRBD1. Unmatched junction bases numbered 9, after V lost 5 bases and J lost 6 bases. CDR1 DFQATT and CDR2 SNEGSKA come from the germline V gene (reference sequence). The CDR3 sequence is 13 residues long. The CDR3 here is CSAPTGRSDGYTF. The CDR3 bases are TGCAGTGCTCCGACAGGGAGGTCGGATGGCTACACCTTC.

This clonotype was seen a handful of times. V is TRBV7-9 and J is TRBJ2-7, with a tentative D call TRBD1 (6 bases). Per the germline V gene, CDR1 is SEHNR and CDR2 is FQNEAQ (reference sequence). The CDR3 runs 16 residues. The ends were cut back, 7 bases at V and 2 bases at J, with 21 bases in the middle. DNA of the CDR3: TGTGCCAGCACCATAACCCTCAGGGGCCTCACCTACGAGCAGTACTTC. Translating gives CASTITLRGLTYEQYF.

CDR3 coding DNA: TGTGCCACCAGTGGAGCGGGGGGCCTCTACAATGAGCAGTTCTTC. It is translated as CATSGAGGLYNEQFF. J is TRBJ2-1 and V is TRBV24-1, with TRBD2 identical over 9 bases. Trimming at V came to 5 bases and at J to 3 bases, leaving 4 bases not matched to a gene. The CDR3 is 15 residues long. CDR1 and CDR2 (germline): KGHDR, SFDVKD.

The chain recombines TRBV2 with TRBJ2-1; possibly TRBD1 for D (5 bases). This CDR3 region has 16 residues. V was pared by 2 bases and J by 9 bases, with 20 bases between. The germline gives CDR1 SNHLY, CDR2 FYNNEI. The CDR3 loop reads CASSESSWAGSREQFF. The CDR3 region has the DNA TGTGCCAGCAGTGAATCCAGCTGGGCAGGGTCGCGTGAGCAGTTCTTC.

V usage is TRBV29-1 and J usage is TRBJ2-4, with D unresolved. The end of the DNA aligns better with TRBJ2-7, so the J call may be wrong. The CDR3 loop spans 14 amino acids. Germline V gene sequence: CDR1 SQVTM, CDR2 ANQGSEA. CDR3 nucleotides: TGCAGCGTTCGCTCTACAGTTACGGGCTACGAGCAGTACTTC. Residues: CSVRSTVTGYEQYF.

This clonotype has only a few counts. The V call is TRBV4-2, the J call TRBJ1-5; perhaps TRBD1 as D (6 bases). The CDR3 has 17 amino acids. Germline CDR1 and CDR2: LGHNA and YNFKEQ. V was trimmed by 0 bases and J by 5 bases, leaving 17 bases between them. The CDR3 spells CASSQDVGRGRYQPQHF. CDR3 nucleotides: TGTGCCAGCAGCCAAGATGTCGGCAGGGGCCGCTATCAGCCCCAGCATTTT.

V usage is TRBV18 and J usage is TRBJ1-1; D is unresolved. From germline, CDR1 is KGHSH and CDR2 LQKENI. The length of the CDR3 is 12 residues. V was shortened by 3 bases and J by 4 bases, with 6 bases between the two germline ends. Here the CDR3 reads CASSPLRTEAFF. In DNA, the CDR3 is TGTGCCAGCTCACCCCTTCGCACTGAAGCTTTCTTT.

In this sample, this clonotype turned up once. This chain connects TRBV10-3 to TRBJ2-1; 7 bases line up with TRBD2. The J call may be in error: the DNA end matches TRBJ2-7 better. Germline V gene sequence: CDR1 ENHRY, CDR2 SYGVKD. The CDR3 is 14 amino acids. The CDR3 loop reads CATSGVGDYNEQYF. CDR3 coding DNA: TGTGCCACCTCCGGGGTGGGGGACTACAATGAGCAGTACTTC.

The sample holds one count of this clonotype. The CDR3 nucleotides are TGTGCCAGCAGCCAAGGCTTCGGGGCCCCCGGGGAGCTGTTTTTT. It encodes CASSQGFGAPGELFF. The rearrangement links TRBV3-1 to TRBJ2-2; perhaps D is TRBD1 or TRBD2 (5 bases each). V lost 1 base to trimming and J lost 6 bases, with 12 bases between them. Germline V gene data show CDR1 as LGHDT and CDR2 as YNNKEL (reference sequence). The CDR3 totals 15 residues.

In DNA, the CDR3 is TGTGCCAGTAGTATAGTATCAAGAGATACGCAGTATTTT. It yields the protein CASSIVSRDTQYF. The chain recombines TRBV19 with TRBJ2-3; D not certain. Trimming took 1 base from V and 5 from J, leaving 7 bases between them. The CDR3 has 13 residues. Germline CDR1 is LNHDA and CDR2 is SQIVND (reference sequence).

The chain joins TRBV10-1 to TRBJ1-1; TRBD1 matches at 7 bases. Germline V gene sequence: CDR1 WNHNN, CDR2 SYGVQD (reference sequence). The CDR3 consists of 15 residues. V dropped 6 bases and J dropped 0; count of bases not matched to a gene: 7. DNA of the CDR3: TGCGCCAGCAGCCGACAGGGAAATTTGAACACTGAAGCTTTCTTT. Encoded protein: CASSRQGNLNTEAFF.

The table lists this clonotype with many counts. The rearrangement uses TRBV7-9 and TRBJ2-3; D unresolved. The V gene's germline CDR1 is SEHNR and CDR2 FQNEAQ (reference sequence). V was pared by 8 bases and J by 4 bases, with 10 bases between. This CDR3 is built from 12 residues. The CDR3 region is CASSPLADTQYF. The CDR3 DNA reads TGTGCCAGCTCACCCCTGGCAGATACGCAGTATTTT.

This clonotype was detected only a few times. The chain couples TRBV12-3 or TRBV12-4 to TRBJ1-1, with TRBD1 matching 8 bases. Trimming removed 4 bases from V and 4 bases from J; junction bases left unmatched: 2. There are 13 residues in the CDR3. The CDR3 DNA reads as TGTGCCAGCAGTTCGGACAGGGTCACTGAAGCTTTCTTT. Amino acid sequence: CASSSDRVTEAFF.

CDR3 residues: CASSLMPLGVGDQPQHF. The CDR3 nucleotides are TGTGCCAGCAGCTTAATGCCCTTGGGGGTGGGGGATCAGCCCCAGCATTTT. The J gene is TRBJ1-5, the V gene TRBV7-3; TRBD1 is a possible D gene (5 bases). V lost 1 base, J lost 5 bases, and 18 bases lay in between. The CDR3 totals 17 residues. The germline CDR1 and CDR2 sequences are SGHTA and FQGTGA.

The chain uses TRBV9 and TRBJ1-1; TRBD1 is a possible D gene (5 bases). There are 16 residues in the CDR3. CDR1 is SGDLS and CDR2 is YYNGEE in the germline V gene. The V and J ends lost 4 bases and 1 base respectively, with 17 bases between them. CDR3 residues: CASSPSDLRGNTEAFF. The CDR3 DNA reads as TGTGCCAGCAGCCCCTCCGATTTGAGGGGGAACACTGAAGCTTTCTTT.

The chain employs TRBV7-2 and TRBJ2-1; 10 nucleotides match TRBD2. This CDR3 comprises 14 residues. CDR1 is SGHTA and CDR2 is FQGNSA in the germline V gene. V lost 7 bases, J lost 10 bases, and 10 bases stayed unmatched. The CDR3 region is CASKLAGAPLEQFF. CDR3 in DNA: TGTGCCAGCAAGCTAGCGGGGGCCCCCCTCGAGCAGTTCTTC.

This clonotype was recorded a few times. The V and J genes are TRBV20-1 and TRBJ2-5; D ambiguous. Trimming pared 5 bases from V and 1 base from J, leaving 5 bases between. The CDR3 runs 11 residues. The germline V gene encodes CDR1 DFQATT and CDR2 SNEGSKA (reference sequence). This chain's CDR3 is CSAQFQETQYF. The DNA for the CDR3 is TGCAGTGCTCAATTCCAAGAGACCCAGTACTTC.

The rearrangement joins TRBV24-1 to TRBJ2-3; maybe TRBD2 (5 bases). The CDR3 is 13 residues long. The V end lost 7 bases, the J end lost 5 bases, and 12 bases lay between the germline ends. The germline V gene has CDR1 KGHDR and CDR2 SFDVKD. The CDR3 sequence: CATREVGRDTQYF. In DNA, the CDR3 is TGTGCCACCAGGGAGGTCGGAAGAGATACGCAGTATTTT.